The entry below describes one T cell receptor (beta chain). It lacks a known antigen. No much larger clonotype is one base removed from it; base qualities were not supplied. The immunoSEQ Assay, a bias-controlled multiplex PCR, was used to amplify TCRbeta CDR3 regions from genomic DNA. As for how the authors treated the data: The number of nucleated cells in each sample was estimated from the amplification of reference gene primers within the assay. To quantify the absolute abundance of each unique TCRbeta CDR3 rearrangement, sequence reads were collapsed and filtered. Productive Simpson clonality was computed per sample as the square root of Simpson's diversity index over productive rearrangements. The table comes from immuneACCESS by way of TCRdb, which keeps in-frame sequences with V and J called. Part of the clones is missing from these tables; in studies checked, under half for an unresolved V gene and the rest for unknown reasons. That table supplies the V and J calls and clone size; D and trimming were determined from the DNA. For this sample there are roughly 190,000 clones; roughly 82% appear just once. The ten biggest clones cover 4% to 6.5% of the sample.

The entry originates in a study of blood T cell repertoires in COVID-19 (TCRdb year 2020). Study-wide context: The collaborator samples originated in the United States, Italy and Spain and spanned the acute and convalescent phases of COVID-19. The material from the prospective study consisted of cDNA or gDNA derived from T cells, B-cell-depleted T cells, or PBMCs. The dataset comprised deeply sampled blood TCRbeta repertoires from subjects exposed to, actively infected with, or recovered from COVID-19. The repertoires were made available in a free public database intended to serve as a resource for research on the immune response to SARS-CoV-2. Samples came from the ongoing ImmuneRACE study (first 160 participants) plus 1,254 subjects from 6 global collaborators. A de-identified subject ID, COVID-19 status, age in years and sex were almost always included in the sample metadata. Where available, HLA class I and class II types were obtained from metadata supplied by the sample provider rather than from assay-based typing. The paper's findings and limits, for the study overall: How much clinical and demographic metadata was included differed by source and by participant, and the metadata was provided uncurated.

According to the germline V gene, CDR1 reads MNHEY and CDR2 reads SVGEGT. Trimming leaves V shorter by 4 bases and J shorter by 6 bases, with the junction holding 6 bases beyond the gene matches. The CDR3, cysteine through phenylalanine, is 14 amino acids long. Only the CDR3 region is kept as DNA, spanning 42 bases read in frame from base 1. Participants in the prospective study were aged roughly 18 to 100 years, lived in about two dozen United States geographic areas, and enrolled through a virtual design. In the prospective study, cohorts were assigned on the basis of participant-reported clinical history obtained from a screening survey and a study questionnaire. Mobile phlebotomists in the prospective study collected whole blood, serum and a nasopharyngeal or oropharyngeal swab from every participant. Prospective study participants could optionally give additional blood draws and questionnaires over an approximately 2-month period. Blood samples from the prospective study were shipped frozen or at room temperature prior to DNA extraction.

This sequence originates from an older woman with acute COVID-19. The material sequenced was PBMCs or T cells enriched from blood (not recorded which). Recombination connected TRBV6-2 or TRBV6-3 to TRBJ1-1; 9 central nucleotides agree with TRBD1. CDR3 sequence: CASSSTGGGAEAFF. The sequenced DNA: TGTGCCAGCAGTTCCACAGGGGGCGGGGCTGAAGCTTTCTTT.